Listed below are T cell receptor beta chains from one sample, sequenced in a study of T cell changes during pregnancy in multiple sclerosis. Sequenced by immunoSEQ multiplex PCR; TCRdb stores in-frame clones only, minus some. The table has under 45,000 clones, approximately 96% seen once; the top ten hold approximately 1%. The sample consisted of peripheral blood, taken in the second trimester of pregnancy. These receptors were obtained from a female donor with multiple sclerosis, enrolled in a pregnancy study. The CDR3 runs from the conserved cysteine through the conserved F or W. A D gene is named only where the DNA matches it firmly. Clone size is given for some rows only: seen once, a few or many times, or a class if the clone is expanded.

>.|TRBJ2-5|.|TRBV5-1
TGCGCCAGCAGCTTGGCCGGGTTCCAGACCCAGTACTTC
CASSLAGFQTQYF
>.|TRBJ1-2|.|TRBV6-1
TGTGCCAGCAGTGTATCGGTTCATGGCTACACCTTC
CASSVSVHGYTF
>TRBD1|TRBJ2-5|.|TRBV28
TGTGCCAGCAGTTTGTCGGGACAGGGGCTTGAAGAGACCCAGTACTTC
CASSLSGQGLEETQYF
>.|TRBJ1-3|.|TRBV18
TGTGCCAGCTCACCACTATGGGGAGACACCATATATTTT
CASSPLWGDTIYF
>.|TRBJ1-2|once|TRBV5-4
TGTGCCAGCAGCTTCCAGGCAGGAATAACTAACTATGGCTACACCTTC
CASSFQAGITNYGYTF
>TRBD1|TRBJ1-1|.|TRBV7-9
TGTGCCAGCAGCTCTACAGACAGGGGGGGCACGGGAACTGAAGCTTTCTTT
CASSSTDRGGTGTEAFF
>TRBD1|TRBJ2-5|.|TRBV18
TGTGCCAGCTCACCTCCCGGACAGGGCCGCCCAGAGACCCAGTACTTC
CASSPPGQGRPETQYF
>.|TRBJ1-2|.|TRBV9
TGTGCCAGCAGCGTACTGGGACATAGCTATGGCTACACCTTC
CASSVLGHSYGYTF
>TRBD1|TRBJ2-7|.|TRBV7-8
TGTGCCAGCAGCTTAGCCCGGACAGGGTATAAACCCTACGAGCAGTACTTC
CASSLARTGYKPYEQYF
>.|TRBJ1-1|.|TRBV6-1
TGTGCCAGCAGTGAACTGCGGTCATTATACACTGAAGCTTTCTTT
CASSELRSLYTEAFF